These 9 T cell receptor beta chains were all obtained from the same sample, sequenced in a study of radiation and T cells in renal cell carcinoma. Time point of the sample: blood 2 weeks post-SBRT. As for treatment: 15 Gy SBRT to primary tumor, nephrectomy 4 weeks later. Method: immunoSEQ multiplex PCR; TCRdb's copy keeps in-frame clones and lacks some. The sample includes around 120,000 clones, approximately 78% of them seen just once. The sample here was blood, taken from a patient whose treatment included radiotherapy and nephrectomy. Receptors were obtained from a woman aged 55-69 years with renal cell carcinoma.

The rearrangement links TRBV6-1 to TRBJ2-7; D tentatively fits TRBD1 or TRBD2 (5 bases each). Germline values: CDR1 MNHNS, CDR2 SASEGT. There are 17 residues in the CDR3. V lost 3 bases and J lost 0, with 18 bases in between. The DNA for the CDR3 is TGTGCCAGCAGTGATGCTCTGAGGGGCCCTCTCTCCTACGAGCAGTACTTC. Translated, it gives CASSDALRGPLSYEQYF.

The chain links TRBV19 to TRBJ2-7; 10 positions agree with TRBD2. There are 16 residues in the CDR3. With 4 bases clipped from V and 5 bases from J, the junction kept 11 bases outside the gene matches. In germline, CDR1 is LNHDA, CDR2 SQIVND (reference sequence). The CDR3 nucleotides read TGTGCCAGTAGTAGCCCCTGGACTAGCGGTACCGACGAGCAGTACTTC. This codes for CASSSPWTSGTDEQYF.

The rearrangement joins TRBV21-1 to TRBJ1-2; the D call in the table, TRBD1, was not verified against the DNA. TRBV21-1 is flagged as a pseudogene. CDR3 length equals 16 residues. DNA for the CDR3: TGTGCCAGCAGCAAATGGTTAAGGGACAGGGACTATGGCTACACCTTC. Protein product: CASSKWLRDRDYGYTF.

The J gene is TRBJ2-5, the V gene TRBV19, with D unclear. This CDR3 comprises 12 residues. CDR1 is LNHDA and CDR2 is SQIVND in the germline V gene (reference sequence). V was clipped by 9 bases and J by 5 bases, with 13 bases between them. CDR3 in DNA: TGTGCCAGCTCGGCTACCCGTGAGACCCAGTACTTC. It yields the protein CASSATRETQYF.

The V gene is TRBV29-1, the J gene TRBJ2-1; D unresolved. CDR1 and CDR2 (germline): SQVTM, ANQGSEA. V lost 4 bases, J lost 0 bases, and 10 bases lay in between. The CDR3 has 14 amino acids. In nucleotides, the CDR3 is TGCAGCGTTGTCCCCGCGGCCTCCTACAATGAGCAGTTCTTC. Its protein is CSVVPAASYNEQFF.

The rearrangement links TRBV2 to TRBJ2-7, with 9 nucleotides matching TRBD1. Germline values: CDR1 SNHLY, CDR2 FYNNEI. The CDR3 is made up of 13 amino acids. Trimming removed 6 bases from V and 10 bases from J; junction bases left unmatched: 10. In nucleotides, the CDR3 is TGTGCCAGCAGCAGCCCCGGGACAGGGTCCCAGTACTTC. It yields the protein CASSSPGTGSQYF.

The CDR3 spells CASSLRDPYNEQFF. The CDR3 nucleotides read TGTGCCAGCAGCCTCCGGGACCCTTACAATGAGCAGTTCTTC. This sequence joins TRBV14 and TRBJ2-1; D tentatively fits TRBD1 or TRBD2 (5 bases each). From germline, CDR1 is SGHDN and CDR2 FVKESK. The V and J ends lost 4 bases and 4 bases respectively, with 11 bases between them. This CDR3 is 14 amino acids long.

The chain employs TRBV28 and TRBJ2-7; possibly TRBD2 for D (5 bases). The CDR3 consists of 15 residues. V was cut by 7 bases and J by 6 bases, with 22 bases left in between. From germline, CDR1 is MDHEN and CDR2 SYDVKM. This chain's CDR3 is CASTQTLFGNGEQYF. In DNA form, the CDR3 reads TGTGCCAGCACCCAGACCCTCTTCGGGAATGGCGAGCAGTACTTC.

The chain couples TRBV15 to TRBJ1-4; D is undetermined. This CDR3 comprises 11 residues. V was trimmed by 4 bases and J by 7 bases, leaving 4 bases between them. Germline loops: CDR1 LNHNV, CDR2 YYDKDF (reference sequence). CDR3 protein: CATSITEKLFF. The DNA for the CDR3 is TGTGCCACCAGCATTACTGAAAAACTGTTTTTT.